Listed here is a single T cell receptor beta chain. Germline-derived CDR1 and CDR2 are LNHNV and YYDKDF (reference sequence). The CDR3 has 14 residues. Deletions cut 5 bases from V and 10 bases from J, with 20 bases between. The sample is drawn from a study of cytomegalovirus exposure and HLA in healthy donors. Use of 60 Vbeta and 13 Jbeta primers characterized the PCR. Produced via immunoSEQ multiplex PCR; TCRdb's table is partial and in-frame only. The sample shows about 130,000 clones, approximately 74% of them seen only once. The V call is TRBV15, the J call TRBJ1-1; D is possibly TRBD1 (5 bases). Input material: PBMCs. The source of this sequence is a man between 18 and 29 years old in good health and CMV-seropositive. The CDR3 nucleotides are TGTGCCACCAGCGTACCTCAGGACATAAGAGGAGCTTTCTTT. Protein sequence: CATSVPQDIRGAFF.